Listed here are 32 T cell receptor beta chains from one sample, sequenced in a study of cytomegalovirus exposure and HLA in healthy donors (dated by TCRdb to the late 2010s). The library was generated by the immunoSEQ multiplex PCR assay. In TCRdb, the immuneACCESS table is reduced to in-frame sequences with V and J assigned. These tables do not hold every clone; where another copy was compared, an unresolved V gene accounts for under half, and the others remain unexplained. Within this sample are 150,000 to 200,000 clones, with about four fifths of them counted one time only. The ten largest clones capture approximately 2.9% of the sample. The source material was PBMCs. The receptors were sampled from a woman between 18 and 29 years old in good health and CMV-seropositive.

The chain joins TRBV2 to TRBJ2-7, with TRBD2 identical over 13 bases. The V and J ends lost 6 bases and 3 bases, in that order; junction bases with no gene match: 5. The CDR3 spans 15 residues. CDR1 is SNHLY and CDR2 is FYNNEI in the germline V gene. CDR3 sequence reads: CASRPGLAGSYEQYF. DNA of the CDR3: TGTGCCAGCAGGCCGGGACTAGCGGGGAGCTACGAGCAGTACTTC.

This clone was recorded only once. This rearrangement joins TRBV7-9 to TRBJ2-4, with a possible D match to TRBD1 (5 bases). Germline values: CDR1 SEHNR, CDR2 FQNEAQ (reference sequence). V dropped 1 base and J dropped 8 bases, with 12 bases sitting between them. The CDR3 covers 14 residues. CDR3 in DNA: TGTGCCAGCAGCTTAGAAGGGGCTCGAGACATTCAGTACTTC. Protein product: CASSLEGARDIQYF. Looking up the rest from reference TRBV7-9 and TRBJ2-4 gives the full variable domain: DTGVSQNPRHKITKRGQNVTFRCDPISEHNRLYWYRQTLGQGPEFLTYFQNEAQLEKSRLLSDRFSAERPKGSFSTLEIQRTEQGDSAMYLCASSLEGARDIQYFGAGTRLSVL.

V is TRBV7-8 and J is TRBJ2-7, with TRBD1 identical over 8 bases. This CDR3 has 14 residues. Germline trimming cut 5 bases from V and 7 bases from J; bases unmatched to any gene: 10. CDR1 SGHVS and CDR2 FQNEAQ come from the germline V gene. CDR3 in DNA: TGTGCCAGCAGCCTACCGGGACAGGCATTAGAGCAGTACTTC. Its protein is CASSLPGQALEQYF.

The chain is built from TRBV5-4 and TRBJ1-4; tentatively, D is TRBD1 (6 bases). Germline CDR1 is SGHNT and CDR2 is YYREEE (reference sequence). The CDR3 is 14 residues long. Trimming removed 4 bases at V and 6 bases at J, with 13 bases between. The CDR3, as DNA: TGTGCCAGCAGCCTCGACAGGACGGATGAAAAACTGTTTTTT. Its protein product is CASSLDRTDEKLFF. The full variable domain, completed using reference TRBV5-4 and TRBJ1-4, is ETGVTQSPTHLIKTRGQQVTLRCSSQSGHNTVSWYQQALGQGPQFIFQYYREEENGRGNFPPRFSGLQFPNYSSELNVNALELDDSALYLCASSLDRTDEKLFFGSGTQLSVL.

This clone appeared once. The chain couples TRBV6-5 to TRBJ1-1, with unresolved D. V gave up 6 bases and J gave up 6 bases, with 14 bases separating them. The CDR3 runs to 13 residues. The germline V gene has CDR1 MNHEY and CDR2 SVGAGI. The DNA for the CDR3 is TGTGCCAGCAGCGCGGGCCCCGCAGCTGAAGCTTTCTTT. Amino acid sequence: CASSAGPAAEAFF.

The V call is TRBV9, the J call TRBJ1-6; D might be TRBD1 (5 bases). CDR3 size: 17 residues. Germline values: CDR1 SGDLS, CDR2 YYNGEE. Trimming removed 0 bases from V and 8 bases from J, with 18 bases in between. The CDR3 region is CASSVVGTWGVDSPLHF. The CDR3 DNA reads TGTGCCAGCAGCGTAGTCGGCACTTGGGGGGTCGATTCACCCCTCCACTTT.

This chain uses TRBV27 with TRBJ2-1; the match to TRBD2 covers 10 bases. The V segment lost 5 bases and the J segment 6 bases; nucleotides outside the gene matches: 7. Germline V gene sequence: CDR1 MNHEY, CDR2 SMNVEV (reference sequence). This CDR3 has 15 residues. Written as DNA, the CDR3 is TGTGCCAGCAGTAACCTAGCGGGGGTCACCAATGAGCAGTTCTTC. It translates to CASSNLAGVTNEQFF.

The chain carries TRBV7-3 and TRBJ2-1; D possibly corresponds to TRBD2 (6 bases). V lost 1 base and J 5 bases, leaving 12 bases between the germline ends. Per the germline V gene, CDR1 is SGHTA and CDR2 is FQGTGA. CDR3 length equals 15 residues. This CDR3 reads CASSLIPSENNEQFF. CDR3 DNA: TGTGCCAGCAGCTTAATTCCTAGCGAGAACAATGAGCAGTTCTTC.

This rearrangement joins TRBV6-1 to TRBJ2-7; D ambiguous. The CDR3 runs to 14 residues. Trimming pared 3 bases from V and 0 bases from J, leaving 9 bases between. Germline lookup yields CDR1 MNHNS and CDR2 SASEGT. The CDR3 nucleotides are TGTGCCAGCAGTGAGAGTCCCTCCTCCTACGAGCAGTACTTC. This sequence encodes CASSESPSSYEQYF.

The V call is TRBV12-5, the J call TRBJ1-2; D remains unclear. Looked up from germline, CDR1 is LGHNT and CDR2 is FRNRAP. The V gene lost 0 bases and the J gene lost 8 bases, with 10 bases spanning the gap. The CDR3 length is 13 residues. The CDR3 nucleotides are TGTGCTAGTGGTTTGGTACAAGAGGCCGGCTACACCTTC. Protein: CASGLVQEAGYTF.

This clone was observed many times. The chain links TRBV5-4 to TRBJ2-5; 7 bases match TRBD1. The CDR3 has 19 residues. The ends lost 4 bases at V and 5 bases at J; junction bases unmatched: 23. CDR1 SGHNT and CDR2 YYREEE come from the germline V gene (reference sequence). CDR3 sequence: CASSIAPRQGMGVAETQYF. DNA of the CDR3: TGTGCCAGCAGCATAGCGCCTCGACAGGGAATGGGGGTAGCGGAGACCCAGTACTTC. Complete variable domain (other parts from reference TRBV5-4 and TRBJ2-5): ETGVTQSPTHLIKTRGQQVTLRCSSQSGHNTVSWYQQALGQGPQFIFQYYREEENGRGNFPPRFSGLQFPNYSSELNVNALELDDSALYLCASSIAPRQGMGVAETQYFGPGTRLLVL.

CDR3: CASSKSGQGSSYNEQFF. DNA for the CDR3: TGTGCCAGTAGTAAAAGCGGACAGGGGAGCTCCTACAATGAGCAGTTCTTC. The chain joins TRBV19 to TRBJ2-1; 9 nucleotides agree with TRBD1. V shed 4 bases and J 0 bases; nucleotides not matched to a gene: 7. The germline V gene encodes CDR1 LNHDA and CDR2 SQIVND (reference sequence). CDR3 size: 17 residues. The entire variable domain, with the rest obtained from reference TRBV19 and TRBJ2-1, is as follows: DGGITQSPKYLFRKEGQNVTLSCEQNLNHDAMYWYRQDPGQGLRLIYYSQIVNDFQKGDIAEGYSVSREKKESFPLTVTSAQKNPTAFYLCASSKSGQGSSYNEQFFGPGTRLTVL.

The rearrangement links TRBV19 to TRBJ2-7, with 9 bases that match TRBD1. V lost 5 bases and J lost 1; bases outside the gene matches: 6. Germline V CDR1 and CDR2: LNHDA, SQIVND (reference sequence). This CDR3 comprises 15 residues. This chain's CDR3 is CASSSGTGFSYEQYF. CDR3 in DNA: TGTGCCAGTAGTTCCGGGACAGGGTTTTCCTACGAGCAGTACTTC.

This sequence joins TRBV21-1 and TRBJ1-6; the D call TRBD1 from the table was never checked on the DNA. TRBV21-1 is tagged as a pseudogene. The CDR3 loop spans 15 amino acids. CDR3 sequence reads: CASSKGYRYNSPLHF. In DNA form, the CDR3 reads TGTGCCAGCAGCAAAGGGTACAGGTATAATTCACCCCTCCACTTT.

The rearrangement links TRBV27 to TRBJ1-5; tentative D call: TRBD1 (5 bases). The CDR3 has 15 residues. V was cut by 5 bases and J by 5 bases, with 16 bases left in between. Germline assignment: CDR1 MNHEY and CDR2 SMNVEV (reference sequence). The CDR3 here is CASSPQPTEYQPQHF. CDR3 coding DNA: TGTGCCAGCAGTCCCCAACCGACAGAGTATCAGCCCCAGCATTTT.

The chain uses TRBV7-9 and TRBJ1-3; no reliable D call. The CDR3 consists of 15 residues. Per the germline V gene, CDR1 is SEHNR and CDR2 is FQNEAQ (reference sequence). With 6 bases removed from V and 3 bases from J, the gap between germline ends came to 15 bases. The DNA of the CDR3 is TGTGCCAGCAGTCCCCCCCGGCGGATTGGAAACACCATATATTTT. Residues: CASSPPRRIGNTIYF.

This clone was seen a few times. The chain recombines TRBV29-1 with TRBJ2-3, with D perhaps TRBD2 (6 bases). Per the germline V gene, CDR1 is SQVTM and CDR2 is ANQGSEA. The CDR3 consists of 18 residues. V was clipped by 0 bases and J by 0 bases, with 19 bases between them. CDR3 region: CSVEDPQRAKASTDTQYF. CDR3 DNA sequence: TGCAGCGTTGAAGATCCCCAGCGGGCCAAGGCTAGCACAGATACGCAGTATTTT.

CDR3 amino acids: CASSFHPGGSSYEQYF. The CDR3 DNA follows: TGTGCCAGCAGCTTTCATCCCGGGGGGAGCTCCTACGAGCAGTACTTC. J is TRBJ2-7 and V is TRBV13; 7 bases fit TRBD2. CDR1 is PRHDT and CDR2 is FYEKMQ in the germline V gene (reference sequence). The trim removed 3 bases at V and 0 bases at J, leaving 8 bases unmatched. This CDR3 has 16 amino acids.

J is TRBJ2-5 and V is TRBV10-2; 7 positions match TRBD2. This CDR3 region has 14 residues. V was clipped by 4 bases and J by 0 bases; unmatched bases: 2. Germline V gene sequence: CDR1 WSHSY, CDR2 SAAADI. Here the CDR3 reads CASSVSGDQETQYF. In DNA, the CDR3 is TGCGCCAGCAGTGTGAGCGGGGACCAAGAGACCCAGTACTTC.

The count of this clone is one. The V and J genes are TRBV2 and TRBJ2-1; 9 positions agree with TRBD1. The CDR3 has 16 residues. With 1 base clipped from V and 2 bases from J, the junction kept 3 bases outside the gene matches. CDR1 and CDR2 from the germline V gene are SNHLY and FYNNEI. Here the CDR3 reads CASSEGRQGAYNEQFF. The CDR3, as DNA: TGTGCCAGCAGTGAAGGGAGACAGGGGGCCTACAATGAGCAGTTCTTC.

The chain has TRBV11-2 and TRBJ1-2; D is perhaps TRBD1 (6 bases). CDR1 and CDR2 (germline): SGHAT, FQNNGV. Trimming removed 5 bases from V and 3 bases from J, with 19 bases in between. There are 16 residues in the CDR3. This CDR3 reads CASSPVQGGRYYGYTF. CDR3 coding DNA: TGTGCCAGCAGCCCCGTTCAAGGGGGTAGATACTATGGCTACACCTTC.

The CDR3 reads CASSQDLWRSTF. CDR3 nucleotides: TGCGCCAGCAGCCAAGATCTATGGAGGAGCACCTTC. The chain joins TRBV4-1 to TRBJ1-2; D not resolved. Per the germline V gene, CDR1 is MGHRA and CDR2 is YSYEKL. The CDR3 contains 12 residues. The V end lost 0 bases, the J end lost 13 bases, and 12 bases lay between the germline ends.

V and J are TRBV7-2 and TRBJ1-2, with 10 positions matching TRBD1. The V gene's germline CDR1 is SGHTA and CDR2 FQGNSA. The CDR3 extends over 18 amino acids. J was trimmed by 3 bases and V by 5 bases; bases with no gene match: 15. The CDR3: CASSPRGSGQGRYYGYTF. In DNA, the CDR3 is TGTGCCAGCAGCCCGAGGGGTTCGGGACAGGGGAGATACTATGGCTACACCTTC.

This rearrangement joins TRBV21-1 to TRBJ2-1; the table's TRBD1 call for D was not verified on the DNA. TRBV21-1 is a known pseudogene. CDR3 length equals 18 residues. The CDR3 sequence: CASKTHRISQIDYNEQFF. In nucleotides, the CDR3 is TGTGCCAGCAAAACACACAGGATTTCCCAAATCGACTACAATGAGCAGTTCTTC.

The chain carries TRBV29-1 and TRBJ1-1; TRBD1 is a possible D gene (5 bases). Germline V gene sequence: CDR1 SQVTM, CDR2 ANQGSEA. The V gene lost 6 bases and the J gene lost 11 bases, with 22 bases spanning the gap. This CDR3 has 13 residues. The CDR3 coding sequence is TGCAGCGTCTCTACAGCCTCAGGGATGAGGGCTTTCTTT. Amino acid sequence: CSVSTASGMRAFF.

The chain has TRBV7-7 and TRBJ2-5, with a weak D call TRBD2 (6 bases). Germline CDR1 SSHAT, CDR2 FNYEAQ (reference sequence). This CDR3 has 15 amino acids. The V and J ends lost 5 bases and 1 base respectively, with 14 bases between them. The CDR3 region has the DNA TGTGCCAGCAGCACCTCCGCGGGATCCCAAGAGACCCAGTACTTC. Translation: CASSTSAGSQETQYF.

This clone has just a few counts. The V and J genes are TRBV10-3 and TRBJ1-1; no clear D gene. The germline CDR1 and CDR2 sequences are ENHRY and SYGVKD. The CDR3 loop spans 12 amino acids. Deletions cut 6 bases from V and 4 bases from J, with 9 bases between. This CDR3 reads CAIRNPGTEAFF. In DNA, the CDR3 is TGTGCCATCAGGAACCCGGGCACTGAAGCTTTCTTT.

The chain carries TRBV6-5 and TRBJ2-5; D may be TRBD1 (6 bases). The V and J ends lost 4 bases and 5 bases respectively, with 14 bases between them. Per the germline V gene, CDR1 is MNHEY and CDR2 is SVGAGI. This CDR3 has 14 amino acids. As DNA, the CDR3 is TGTGCCAGCAGTTCTAGCAGGGGCCCCGAGACCCAGTACTTC. As protein: CASSSSRGPETQYF.

J is TRBJ2-1 and V is TRBV4-3; TRBD2 agrees at 10 bases. Germline lookup yields CDR1 LGHNA and CDR2 YSLEER. This CDR3 has 16 residues. The V gene end was trimmed by 0 bases and the J gene end by 4 bases; junction bases not matched to a gene: 3. The CDR3 DNA reads TGCGCCAGCAGCCAAGAGGTAGCGGGGGGTTACAATGAGCAGTTCTTC. Translated, it gives CASSQEVAGGYNEQFF.

The chain joins TRBV5-5 to TRBJ1-1, with a weak D call TRBD1 (5 bases). Deletions cut 4 bases from V and 0 bases from J, with 13 bases between. CDR1 and CDR2 from the germline V gene are SGHKS and YYEKEE (reference sequence). This CDR3 contains 15 residues. Here the CDR3 reads CASSGIRALNTEAFF. CDR3 DNA: TGTGCCAGCAGCGGTATCAGGGCCCTGAACACTGAAGCTTTCTTT.

The chain uses TRBV9 and TRBJ1-2; D is undetermined. V lost 0 bases and J 4 bases, leaving 7 bases between the germline ends. The CDR3 contains 13 residues. Germline assignment: CDR1 SGDLS and CDR2 YYNGEE. CDR3 nucleotides: TGTGCCAGCAGCGTAGCAAGCACCTATGGCTACACCTTC. Translated, it gives CASSVASTYGYTF.

The chain carries TRBV5-8 and TRBJ1-5; tentatively, D is TRBD1 (6 bases). Trimming cost V 2 bases and J 0 bases, with 9 bases left between them. This CDR3 has 15 residues. Germline loops: CDR1 SGHTS, CDR2 YDEGEE. The chain's CDR3 is CASSFGGLSNQPQHF. CDR3 sequence (DNA): TGTGCCAGCAGCTTCGGGGGGCTTAGCAATCAGCCCCAGCATTTT. Variable domain in full (rest from reference TRBV5-8 and TRBJ1-5): EAGVTQSPTHLIKTRGQQATLRCSPISGHTSVYWYQQALGLGLQFLLWYDEGEERNRGNFPPRFSGRQFPNYSSELNVNALELEDSALYLCASSFGGLSNQPQHFGDGTRLSIL.